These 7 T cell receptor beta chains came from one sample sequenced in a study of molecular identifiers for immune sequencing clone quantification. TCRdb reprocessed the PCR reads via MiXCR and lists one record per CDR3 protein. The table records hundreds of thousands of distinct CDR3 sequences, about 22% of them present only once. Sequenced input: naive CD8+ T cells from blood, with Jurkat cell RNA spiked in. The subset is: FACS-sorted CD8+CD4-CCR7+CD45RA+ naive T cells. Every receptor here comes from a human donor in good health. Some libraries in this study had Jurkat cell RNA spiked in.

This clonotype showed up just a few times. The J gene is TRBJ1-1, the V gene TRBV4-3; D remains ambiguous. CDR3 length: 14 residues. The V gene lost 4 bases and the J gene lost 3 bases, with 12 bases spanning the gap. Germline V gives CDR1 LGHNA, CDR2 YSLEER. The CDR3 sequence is CASSPERWDTEAFF. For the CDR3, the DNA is TGCGCCAGCAGCCCCGAAAGATGGGACACTGAAGCTTTCTTT.

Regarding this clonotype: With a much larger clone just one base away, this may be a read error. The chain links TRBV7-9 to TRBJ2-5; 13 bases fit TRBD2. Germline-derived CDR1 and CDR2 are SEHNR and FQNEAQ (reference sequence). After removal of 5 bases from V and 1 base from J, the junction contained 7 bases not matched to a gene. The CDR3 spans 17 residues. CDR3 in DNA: TGTGCCAGCAGCCTAGGCGGGACTAGCGGGGCCCAAGAGACCCAGTACTTC. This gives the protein CASSLGGTSGAQETQYF.

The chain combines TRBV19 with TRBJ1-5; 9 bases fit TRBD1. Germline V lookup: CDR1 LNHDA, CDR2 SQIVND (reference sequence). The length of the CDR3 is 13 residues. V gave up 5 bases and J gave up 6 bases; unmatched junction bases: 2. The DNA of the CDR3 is TGTGCCAGTAGTGGACAGGGGAGTCAGCCCCAGCATTTT. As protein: CASSGQGSQPQHF.

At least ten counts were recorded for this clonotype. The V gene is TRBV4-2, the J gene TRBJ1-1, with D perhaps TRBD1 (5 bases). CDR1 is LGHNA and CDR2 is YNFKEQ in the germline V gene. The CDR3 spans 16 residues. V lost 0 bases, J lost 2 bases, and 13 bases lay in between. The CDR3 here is CASSQDRGRINTEAFF. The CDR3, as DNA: TGTGCCAGCAGCCAAGATCGGGGGAGGATTAACACTGAAGCTTTCTTT.

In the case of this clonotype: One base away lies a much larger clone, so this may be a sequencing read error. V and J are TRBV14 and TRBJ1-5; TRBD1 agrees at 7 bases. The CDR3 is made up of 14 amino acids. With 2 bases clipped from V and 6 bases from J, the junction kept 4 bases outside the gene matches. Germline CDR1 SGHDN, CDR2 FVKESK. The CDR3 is CASSQPDRVQPQHF. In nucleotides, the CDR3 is TGTGCCAGCAGCCAACCCGACAGGGTTCAGCCCCAGCATTTT. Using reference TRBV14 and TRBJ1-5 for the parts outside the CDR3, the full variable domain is EAGVTQFPSHSVIEKGQTVTLRCDPISGHDNLYWYRRVMGKEIKFLLHFVKESKQDESGMPNNRFLAERTGGTYSTLKVQPAELEDSGVYFCASSQPDRVQPQHFGDGTRLSIL.

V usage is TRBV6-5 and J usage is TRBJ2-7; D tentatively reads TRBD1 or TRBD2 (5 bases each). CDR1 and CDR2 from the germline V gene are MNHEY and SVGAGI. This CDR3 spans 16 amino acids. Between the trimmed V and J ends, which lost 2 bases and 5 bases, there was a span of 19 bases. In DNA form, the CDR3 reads TGTGCCAGCAGTTACACTCCTGGGACGCCGAACCACGAGCAGTACTTC. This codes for CASSYTPGTPNHEQYF.

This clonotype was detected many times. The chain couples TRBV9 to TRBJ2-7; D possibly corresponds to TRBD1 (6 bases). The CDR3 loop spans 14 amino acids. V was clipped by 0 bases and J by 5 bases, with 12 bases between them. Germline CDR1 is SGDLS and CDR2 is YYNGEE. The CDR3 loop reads CASSVEGRDNEQYF. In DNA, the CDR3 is TGTGCCAGCAGCGTAGAAGGCAGGGACAACGAGCAGTACTTC. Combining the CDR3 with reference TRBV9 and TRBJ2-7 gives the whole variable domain DSGVTQTPKHLITATGQRVTLRCSPRSGDLSVYWYQQSLDQGLQFLIQYYNGEERAKGNILERFSAQQFPDLHSELNLSSLELGDSALYFCASSVEGRDNEQYFGPGTRLTVT.